This T cell receptor (beta chain) was observed in a study of chemoradiotherapy in HPV16-positive cancers. Here immunoSEQ multiplex PCR was the method, and the copy in TCRdb shows in-frame clones only, minus some. Counted here are 4,200 or so clones, about four fifths occurring once; the ten biggest clones make up less than 20%. The CDR3 has 14 amino acids. In germline, CDR1 is MNHNS, CDR2 SASEGT. This sample comprised tumor tissue, obtained from a patient who underwent chemoradiotherapy. This TCR was recovered from a human donor with HPV-associated anogenital cancer. The chain combines TRBV6-1 with TRBJ2-5; D possibly matches TRBD1 or TRBD2 (5 bases each). The J call may be incorrect, as the DNA end agrees better with TRBJ2-7. The CDR3 bases are TGTGCCAGCAGTGGAGGGGCAGTTTACGACGAGCAGTACTTC. Translation: CASSGGAVYDEQYF.